This T cell receptor delta chain was captured in a study of Vδ1+ human thymocytes. Findings and caveats of the study: In the thymus, TRG and TRD repertoires looked highly polyclonal with Gaussian CDR3 lengths.

With regard to this clone: The antigen is unknown.

Trimming stripped 7 bases from V and 3 bases from J, with 12 bases between. Germline CDR1 TSWWSYY, CDR2 QGS. This CDR3 has 13 residues. Extracted RNA was reverse transcribed into cDNA. Multiplex PCR used pooled V-gene forward primers and a constant-region reverse primer to amplify CDR3s. TCRdb fed the multiplex PCR reads into CATT to redo clone calling. The sample contains 80,000 or so delta-chain clones, about 35% of which appear only once. The chain links TRDV1 to TRDJ1; D is undetermined. The specimen sequenced was Vdelta1+ gamma-delta thymocytes from the thymus. Specified subset: FACS-sorted CD3+ TCRalphabeta- TCRVdelta1+ TCRVdelta2- thymocytes. The receptor comes from a boy in the first two years of life who had congenital heart surgery. CDR3 sequence: CALAPSLPDKLIF. DNA of the CDR3: TGTGCTCTTGCGCCCTCACTCCCCGATAAACTCATCTTT.